The T cell receptor (beta chain) described here comes from a study of blood T cells in healthy people across ages. Sample-barcoded 5' priming and a J-beta primer mix drove a second PCR of roughly 6 to 12 cycles. A tag from a template-switch adaptor with 12 random nucleotides marked each cDNA molecule. No fewer than 3 million CDR3-containing paired-end reads came from each sample. In TCRdb, the 5' RACE reads were re-called with MiXCR into one record per CDR3 protein. The table includes around 1,100,000 distinct CDR3 sequences, roughly two fifths detected once. Germline-derived CDR1 and CDR2 are SGHRS and YFSETQ. V lost 2 bases to trimming and J lost 1 base, with 10 bases between them. This CDR3 is built from 15 residues.

The receptor's source is a man aged 18-30 years in good health. This chain links TRBV5-1 with TRBJ2-1, with D hard to call. Sequencing was done on a sample of blood. Written as DNA, the CDR3 is TGCGCCAGCAGCTTAGACTTTGGGTCCTACAATGAGCAGTTCTTC. Its protein is CASSLDFGSYNEQFF. Variable domain in full (rest from reference TRBV5-1 and TRBJ2-1): KAGVTQTPRYLIKTRGQQVTLSCSPISGHRSVSWYQQTPGQGLQFLFEYFSETQRNKGNFPGRFSGRQFSNSRSEMNVSTLELGDSALYLCASSLDFGSYNEQFFGPGTRLTVL.